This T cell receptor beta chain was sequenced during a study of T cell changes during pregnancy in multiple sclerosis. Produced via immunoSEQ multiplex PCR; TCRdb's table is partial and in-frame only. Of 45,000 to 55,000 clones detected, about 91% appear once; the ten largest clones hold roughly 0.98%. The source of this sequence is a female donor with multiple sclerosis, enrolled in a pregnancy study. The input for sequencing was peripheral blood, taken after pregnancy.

In DNA, the CDR3 is TGTGCCAGCAGCTCAAGCCGGGACTCTTACAATGAGCAGTTCTTC. It yields the protein CASSSSRDSYNEQFF. The chain joins TRBV7-2 to TRBJ2-1, with D maybe TRBD2 (6 bases). V was cut by 4 bases and J by 4 bases, with 14 bases left in between. Germline V gene data show CDR1 as SGHTA and CDR2 as FQGNSA. The CDR3 extends over 15 amino acids. Drawing the rest from reference TRBV7-2 and TRBJ2-1, the complete variable domain is GAGVSQSPSNKVTEKGKDVELRCDPISGHTALYWYRQSLGQGLEFLIYFQGNSAPDKSGLPSDRFSAERTGGSVSTLTIQRTQQEDSAVYLCASSSSRDSYNEQFFGPGTRLTVL.